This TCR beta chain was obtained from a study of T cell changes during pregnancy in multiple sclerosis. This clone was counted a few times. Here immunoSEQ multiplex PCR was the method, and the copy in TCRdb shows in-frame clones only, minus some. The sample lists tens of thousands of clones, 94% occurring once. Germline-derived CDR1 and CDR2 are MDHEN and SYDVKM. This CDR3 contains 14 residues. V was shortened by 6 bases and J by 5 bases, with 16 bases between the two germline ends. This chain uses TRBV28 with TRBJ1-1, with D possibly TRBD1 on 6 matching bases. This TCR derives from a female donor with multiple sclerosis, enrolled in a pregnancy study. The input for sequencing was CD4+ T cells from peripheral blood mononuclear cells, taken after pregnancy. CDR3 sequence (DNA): TGTGCCAGCAGCAGCACAGGGCAAAATACTGAAGCTTTCTTT. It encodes CASSSTGQNTEAFF.